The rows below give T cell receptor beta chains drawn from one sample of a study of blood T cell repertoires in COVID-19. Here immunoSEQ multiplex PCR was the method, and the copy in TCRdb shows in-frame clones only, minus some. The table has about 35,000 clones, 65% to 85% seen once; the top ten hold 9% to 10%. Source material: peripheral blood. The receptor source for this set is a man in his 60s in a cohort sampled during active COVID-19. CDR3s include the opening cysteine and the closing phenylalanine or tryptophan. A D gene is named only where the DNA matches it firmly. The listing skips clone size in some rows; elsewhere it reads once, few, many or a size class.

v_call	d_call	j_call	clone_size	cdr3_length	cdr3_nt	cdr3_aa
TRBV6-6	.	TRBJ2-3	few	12	TGTGCCAGCGCCCGCGGTAGAGATACGCAGTATTTT	CASARGRDTQYF
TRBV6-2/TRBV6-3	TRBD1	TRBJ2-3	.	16	TGTGCCAGCAGCCCCCCTTCGACAGGGAAGACAGATACGCAGTATTTT	CASSPPSTGKTDTQYF
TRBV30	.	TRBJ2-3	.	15	TGTGCCTGGAGCGGTAGCGGTTCTAGCACAGATACGCAGTATTTT	CAWSGSGSSTDTQYF
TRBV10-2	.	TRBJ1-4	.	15	TGCGCCAGCAGACAGACGGCCTCAACTAATGAAAAACTGTTTTTT	CASRQTASTNEKLFF
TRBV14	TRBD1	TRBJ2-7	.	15	TGTGCCAGCAAGGGAGGGACAGGGAGGACCTACGAGCAGTACTTC	CASKGGTGRTYEQYF
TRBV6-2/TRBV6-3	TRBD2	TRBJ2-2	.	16	TGTGCCAGCAGTTTCTCGCGGGGGGGCCTTGGCGGGGAGCTGTTTTTT	CASSFSRGGLGGELFF
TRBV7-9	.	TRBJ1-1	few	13	TGTGCCAGCAGCTCGGGTCAGGGTACTGAAGCTTTCTTT	CASSSGQGTEAFF
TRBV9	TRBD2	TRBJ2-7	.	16	TGTGCCAGCAGCGTAGGACTAGCGGGAGATTCCTACGAGCAGTACTTC	CASSVGLAGDSYEQYF
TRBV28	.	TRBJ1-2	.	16	TGTGCCAGCAGTTTGAGGCAGGGAAAGGGGCCGTGGGGCTACACCTTC	CASSLRQGKGPWGYTF
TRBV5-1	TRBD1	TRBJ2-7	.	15	TGCGCCAGCAGCATATCCGGGACAGGGGGTTACGAGCAGTACTTC	CASSISGTGGYEQYF
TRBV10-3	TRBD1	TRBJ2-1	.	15	TGTGCCATCACATCCGGGACAGGGCTATACAATGAGCAGTTCTTC	CAITSGTGLYNEQFF
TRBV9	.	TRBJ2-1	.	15	TGTGCCAGCAGCGTCGAAGCTAGCTCCTACAATGAGCAGTTCTTC	CASSVEASSYNEQFF
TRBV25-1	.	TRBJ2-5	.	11	TGTGCCAGCAGTGTACAAGAGACCCAGTACTTC	CASSVQETQYF
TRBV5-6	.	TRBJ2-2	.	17	TGTGCCAGCAGCGCCCTTAGCGTCAGGGGGGTCACCGGGGAGCTGTTTTTT	CASSALSVRGVTGELFF
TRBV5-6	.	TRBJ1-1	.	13	TGTGCCAGCAGCTTGTGGGGGGGCACTGAAGCTTTCTTT	CASSLWGGTEAFF
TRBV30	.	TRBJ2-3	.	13	TGTGCCTGGAGCGACCCCCACAGGGATACGCAGTATTTT	CAWSDPHRDTQYF
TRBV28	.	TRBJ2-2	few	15	TGTGCCAGCCAGAAGGACAGCGCCGGCGGCGGGGAGCTGTTTTTT	CASQKDSAGGGELFF
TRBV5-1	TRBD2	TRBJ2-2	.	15	TGCGCCAGCAGCTTGGTTGCGGGAGATACCGGGGAGCTGTTTTTT	CASSLVAGDTGELFF
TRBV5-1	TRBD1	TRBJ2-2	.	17	TGCGCCAGCAGCGCACAGGGGTCAAGTGTTGCGCCCGGGGAGCTGTTTTTT	CASSAQGSSVAPGELFF
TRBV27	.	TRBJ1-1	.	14	TGTGCCAGCAGTTTAAGGGGAAAAAACACTGAAGCTTTCTTT	CASSLRGKNTEAFF
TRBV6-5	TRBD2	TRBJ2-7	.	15	TGTGCCAGCAGACGCTCTAGCGGGATATTGTACGAGCAGTACTTC	CASRRSSGILYEQYF
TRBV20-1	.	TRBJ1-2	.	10	TGCAGTGCCCACACCTATGGCTACACCTTC	CSAHTYGYTF